What follows describes a single T cell receptor (beta chain). The data are from a study of blood T cell repertoires in COVID-19. Study context: Researchers got acute and convalescent COVID-19 samples from the United States, Italy and Spain. PBMCs, B-cell-depleted T cells, or T cells were the source of the cDNA or gDNA that made up the material.

Per the original methods: For nucleated cells, counts were estimated from reference gene primer amplification. This table comes from immunoSEQ multiplex PCR, and its TCRdb copy is limited to in-frame clones, with some not included. V, J and clone size are those of that table, while D and trimming were read from the DNA. The sample consists of 80,000 to 95,000 clones, 60% to 85% of them appearing once. The CDR3 totals 14 residues. CDR1 is SGHVS and CDR2 is FQNEAQ in the germline V gene. V dropped 1 base and J dropped 8 bases, with 15 bases sitting between them. The receptor was derived from a woman over 75 with acute or convalescent COVID-19. The chain links TRBV7-8 to TRBJ2-7, with D perhaps matching TRBD1 (5 bases). Sequencing used peripheral blood. The CDR3, as DNA: TGTGCCAGCAGCTTAGAGGGGCCGAGAAGCCAGCAGTACTTC. Translated, it gives CASSLEGPRSQQYF.